These 25 T cell receptor beta chains share one sample of origin, sequenced in a study of immune evolution from preneoplasia to lung adenocarcinoma. Using immunoSEQ multiplex PCR, the repertoire was profiled, and TCRdb retains in-frame clones only, with some absent. Altogether 4,000 to 6,000 clones are present, roughly 79% being singletons, with the ten largest covering around 10%. Sequencing was done on a sample of FFPE adjacent normal lung tissue. The receptors originated from an older donor with lung adenocarcinoma.

This chain joins TRBV16 and TRBJ1-5, with 7 positions matching TRBD1. The CDR3 loop spans 15 amino acids. Germline assignment: CDR1 KGHSY and CDR2 FQNENV. V lost 5 bases to trimming and J lost 5 bases; unmatched junction nucleotides: 9. Here the CDR3 reads CASSSRQGRDQPQHF. The DNA of the CDR3 is TGTGCCAGCAGCTCAAGACAGGGAAGAGATCAGCCCCAGCATTTT.

This clone has more than one count but fewer than ten. V gene TRBV27 combines with J gene TRBJ1-1; TRBD1 aligns across 8 bases. The V gene's germline CDR1 is MNHEY and CDR2 SMNVEV (reference sequence). The CDR3 runs 16 residues. V lost 3 bases, J lost 3 bases, and 9 bases stayed unmatched. This CDR3 reads CASSLLTGARDTEAFF. The CDR3, as DNA: TGTGCCAGCAGTTTGTTGACAGGGGCGAGGGACACTGAAGCTTTCTTT.

The J gene is TRBJ2-5, the V gene TRBV2, with D maybe TRBD1 (6 bases). Trimming pared 5 bases from V and 5 bases from J, leaving 18 bases between. Germline lookup yields CDR1 SNHLY and CDR2 FYNNEI. The CDR3 contains 15 residues. CDR3 amino acids: CASSFGEGGAETQYF. The DNA for the CDR3 is TGTGCCAGCAGTTTTGGGGAAGGGGGAGCGGAGACCCAGTACTTC.

The chain couples TRBV10-1 to TRBJ2-1, with a possible D match to TRBD2 (5 bases). The CDR3 loop spans 13 amino acids. The germline V and J ends were trimmed by 5 bases and 8 bases, with 13 bases remaining between them. Germline CDR1 WNHNN, CDR2 SYGVQD (reference sequence). The CDR3 DNA follows: TGCGCCAGCAGTCTCAGCCTCGGGGATGAGCAGTTCTTC. This sequence encodes CASSLSLGDEQFF.

V gene TRBV20-1 combines with J gene TRBJ2-7; D might be TRBD2 (5 bases). The CDR3 runs 11 residues. Trimming cost V 4 bases and J 4 bases, with 8 bases left between them. Looked up from germline, CDR1 is DFQATT and CDR2 is SNEGSKA (reference sequence). CDR3 nucleotides: TGCAGTGCTAAAGCGGATTACGAGCAGTACTTC. It is translated as CSAKADYEQYF.

The chain is built from TRBV19 and TRBJ1-1; possibly TRBD1 for D (5 bases). The germline V and J ends were trimmed by 5 bases and 6 bases, with 19 bases remaining between them. This CDR3 region has 15 residues. Germline CDR1 LNHDA, CDR2 SQIVND (reference sequence). CDR3 DNA sequence: TGTGCCAGTAGTGCCTTGCCCGGGACCTTTGCTGAAGCTTTCTTT. Its translation is CASSALPGTFAEAFF.

In regard to this clone: One junction end disagrees with the germline gene, perhaps due to a read error. The chain joins TRBV2 to TRBJ2-1; no reliable D call. The length of the CDR3 is 11 residues. Germline assignment: CDR1 SNHLY and CDR2 FYNNEI. The CDR3: CASRSEGNRIF. The CDR3 DNA follows: TGTGCCAGCCGAAGTGAAGGTAATAGGATCTTC.

The V and J genes are TRBV28 and TRBJ2-1, with D possibly TRBD1 on 5 matching bases. Per germline, CDR1 MDHEN and CDR2 SYDVKM. V was pared by 5 bases and J by 4 bases, with 6 bases between. The CDR3 loop spans 12 amino acids. CDR3 loop: CASSQGYNEQFF. The CDR3 nucleotides are TGTGCCAGCAGTCAGGGTTACAATGAGCAGTTCTTC.

The rearrangement joins TRBV7-9 to TRBJ2-7; tentatively, D is TRBD2 (5 bases). Germline V gives CDR1 SEHNR, CDR2 FQNEAQ (reference sequence). The CDR3 extends over 15 amino acids. V was cut by 1 base and J by 3 bases, with 13 bases left in between. CDR3: CASSLGGSSHYEQYF. The CDR3 DNA reads TGTGCCAGCAGCTTAGGCGGGTCGTCCCACTACGAGCAGTACTTC.

V gene TRBV6-6 combines with J gene TRBJ1-5, with 10 positions matching TRBD1. The V gene end was trimmed by 5 bases and the J gene end by 6 bases; junction bases not matched to a gene: 10. The CDR3 loop spans 16 amino acids. Germline assignment: CDR1 MNHNY and CDR2 SVGAGI (reference sequence). CDR3 nucleotide sequence: TGTGCCAGCAGTAACCCGGGACAGGGGTCCGCTCAGCCCCAGCATTTT. Amino acid sequence: CASSNPGQGSAQPQHF.

The V and J genes are TRBV30 and TRBJ1-2; D is unclear. Between the trimmed V and J ends, which lost 7 bases and 8 bases, there was a span of 8 bases. Germline CDR1 and CDR2: GTSNPN and SVGIG (reference sequence). This CDR3 region has 9 residues. The CDR3, as DNA: TGTGCCTTAGAACAAGGCTACACCTTC. It specifies CALEQGYTF.

The rearrangement links TRBV28 to TRBJ2-7; a weak D match, TRBD1 (6 bases). Germline CDR1 reads MDHEN; CDR2 reads SYDVKM. The CDR3 sequence is 14 residues long. V shed 6 bases and J shed 0 bases, with 12 bases lying between them. CDR3 amino acids: CASRNRAYSYEQYF. CDR3 bases: TGTGCCAGCAGGAACAGGGCGTACTCCTACGAGCAGTACTTC.

CDR3 nucleotide sequence: TGTGCCTGGAGAGGGGGGAACACCGGGGAGCTGTTTTTT. Translation: CAWRGGNTGELFF. V gene TRBV30 combines with J gene TRBJ2-2; weak D call: TRBD1 (6 bases). The CDR3 extends over 13 amino acids. The V gene lost 3 bases and the J gene lost 1 base, with 6 bases spanning the gap. Germline V gene data show CDR1 as GTSNPN and CDR2 as SVGIG (reference sequence). Using reference TRBV30 and TRBJ2-2 for the parts outside the CDR3, the full variable domain is SQTIHQWPATLVQPVGSPLSLECTVEGTSNPNLYWYRQAAGRGLQLLFYSVGIGQISSEVPQNLSASRPQDRQFILSSKKLLLSDSGFYLCAWRGGNTGELFFGEGSRLTVL.

This chain uses TRBV19 with TRBJ1-5; D uncertain. Germline V gene lookup returns CDR1 LNHDA and CDR2 SQIVND (reference sequence). Trimming shortened V by 5 bases and J by 11 bases, and 10 bases separated the two germline ends. The CDR3 covers 11 residues. CDR3 in amino acids: CASSQFDAQHF. In nucleotides, the CDR3 is TGTGCCAGTAGTCAATTTGATGCCCAGCATTTT.

The CDR3, as DNA: TGTGCCAGCAGTGAAGGCCCTGGTGAGCAGTTCTTC. It translates to CASSEGPGEQFF. V is TRBV2 and J is TRBJ2-1; no clear D. CDR1 and CDR2 (germline): SNHLY, FYNNEI. The CDR3 contains 12 residues. Deletions cut 1 base from V and 9 bases from J, with 7 bases between.

V and J are TRBV27 and TRBJ2-2, with D unclear. The CDR3 is 14 residues long. In germline, CDR1 is MNHEY, CDR2 SMNVEV (reference sequence). The germline V and J ends were trimmed by 1 base and 0 bases, with 3 bases remaining between them. In nucleotides, the CDR3 is TGTGCCAGCAGTTTATATACGAACACCGGGGAGCTGTTTTTT. Translating gives CASSLYTNTGELFF.

The chain employs TRBV11-3 and TRBJ2-5; no reliable D call. Germline CDR1 is SGHNT and CDR2 is YENEEA. V shed 1 base and J shed 2 bases, with 5 bases lying between them. CDR3 length: 13 amino acids. This CDR3 reads CASSLAAQETQYF. CDR3 bases: TGTGCCAGCAGCTTAGCGGCTCAAGAGACCCAGTACTTC.

V gene TRBV28 combines with J gene TRBJ1-5; D unresolved. CDR3 length equals 15 residues. Trimming shortened V by 3 bases and J by 0 bases, and 9 bases separated the two germline ends. The germline CDR1 and CDR2 sequences are MDHEN and SYDVKM. The CDR3 protein is CASSFAIFSNQPQHF. The CDR3 DNA reads as TGTGCCAGCAGTTTCGCGATTTTTAGCAATCAGCCCCAGCATTTT.

This chain joins TRBV14 and TRBJ2-7; the match to TRBD1 covers 9 bases. The CDR3 has 14 amino acids. V lost 4 bases, J lost 0 bases, and 1 base stayed unmatched. Germline CDR1 is SGHDN and CDR2 is FVKESK. Written as DNA, the CDR3 is TGTGCCAGCAGCCGGGACAGGGTCTCCTACGAGCAGTACTTC. Translated: CASSRDRVSYEQYF. Full variable domain (outside the CDR3, taken from reference TRBV14 and TRBJ2-7): EAGVTQFPSHSVIEKGQTVTLRCDPISGHDNLYWYRRVMGKEIKFLLHFVKESKQDESGMPNNRFLAERTGGTYSTLKVQPAELEDSGVYFCASSRDRVSYEQYFGPGTRLTVT.

This chain links TRBV29-1 with TRBJ1-2; no clear D gene. The CDR3 is 13 residues long. Germline-derived CDR1 and CDR2 are SQVTM and ANQGSEA. V lost 7 bases and J lost 4, with 16 bases in between. The CDR3: CSAWGGISYGYTF. The CDR3, as DNA: TGCAGCGCCTGGGGAGGGATCAGCTATGGCTACACCTTC.

The CDR3 bases are TGTGCCAGCAGCCAAGAATCCACTAGCGGGAGGTGGCAGTTCTTC. Encoded protein: CASSQESTSGRWQFF. The chain employs TRBV4-2 and TRBJ2-1, with 12 bases that match TRBD2. This CDR3 has 15 residues. CDR1 is LGHNA, CDR2 YNFKEQ, per germline. The V and J ends lost 0 bases and 12 bases, in that order; junction bases with no gene match: 6.

This clone has just a few counts. For the CDR3, the DNA is TGTGCCAGCAGCTTCCCCACGAGGAGGGACGGGGAGCTGTTTTTT. Its translation: CASSFPTRRDGELFF. V usage is TRBV11-2 and J usage is TRBJ2-2; a possible D gene is TRBD2 (6 bases). Deletions cut 3 bases from V and 7 bases from J, with 15 bases between. Germline V gives CDR1 SGHAT, CDR2 FQNNGV. The CDR3 spans 15 residues.

This clone has just one count. This chain joins TRBV28 and TRBJ1-3, with no clear D. Per the germline V gene, CDR1 is MDHEN and CDR2 is SYDVKM. The CDR3 contains 17 residues. Trimming took off 4 bases at V and 0 bases at J, with 16 bases between the two ends. In DNA form, the CDR3 reads TGTGCCAGCAGTTCCTTTTTGGGCCGGAGCTCTGGAAACACCATATATTTT. Residues: CASSSFLGRSSGNTIYF.

The chain uses TRBV2 and TRBJ2-3; no clear D gene. Looked up from germline, CDR1 is SNHLY and CDR2 is FYNNEI. V gave up 9 bases and J gave up 4 bases, with 11 bases separating them. This CDR3 is 12 amino acids long. The CDR3 loop reads CASFLSADTQYF. Here the CDR3 DNA reads TGTGCCAGTTTCCTGAGCGCAGATACGCAGTATTTT.

This clone occurred a few times. This sequence joins TRBV9 and TRBJ2-2; possibly TRBD2 for D (6 bases). The CDR3 spans 16 residues. V lost 4 bases and J 6 bases, leaving 19 bases between the germline ends. Per germline, CDR1 SGDLS and CDR2 YYNGEE. CDR3 residues: CASSPQPGAEAGELFF. CDR3 coding DNA: TGTGCCAGCAGCCCCCAACCGGGAGCGGAGGCCGGGGAGCTGTTTTTT. Using reference TRBV9 and TRBJ2-2 for the parts outside the CDR3, the full variable domain is DSGVTQTPKHLITATGQRVTLRCSPRSGDLSVYWYQQSLDQGLQFLIQYYNGEERAKGNILERFSAQQFPDLHSELNLSSLELGDSALYFCASSPQPGAEAGELFFGEGSRLTVL.